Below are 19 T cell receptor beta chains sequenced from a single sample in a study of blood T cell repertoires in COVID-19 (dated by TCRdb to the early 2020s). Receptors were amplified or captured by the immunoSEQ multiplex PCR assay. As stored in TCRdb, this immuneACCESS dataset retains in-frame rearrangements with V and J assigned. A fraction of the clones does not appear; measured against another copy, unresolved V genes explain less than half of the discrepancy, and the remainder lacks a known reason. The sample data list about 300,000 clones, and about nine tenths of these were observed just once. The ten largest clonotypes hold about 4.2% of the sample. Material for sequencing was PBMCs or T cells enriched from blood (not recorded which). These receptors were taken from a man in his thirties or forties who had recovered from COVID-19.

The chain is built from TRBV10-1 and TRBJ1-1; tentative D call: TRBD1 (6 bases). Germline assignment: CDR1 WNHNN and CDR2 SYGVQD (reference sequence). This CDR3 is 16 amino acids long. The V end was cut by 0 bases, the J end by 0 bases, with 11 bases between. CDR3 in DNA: TGCGCCAGCAGTGAGTCTGGGGGCAGGATGAACACTGAAGCTTTCTTT. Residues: CASSESGGRMNTEAFF.

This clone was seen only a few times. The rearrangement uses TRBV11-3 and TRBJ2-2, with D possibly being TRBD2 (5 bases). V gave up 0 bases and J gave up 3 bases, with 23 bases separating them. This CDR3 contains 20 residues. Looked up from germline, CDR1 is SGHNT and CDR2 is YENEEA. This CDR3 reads CASSLEGGRGGTLDTGELFF. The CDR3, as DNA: TGTGCCAGCAGCTTAGAAGGCGGACGAGGAGGAACCTTAGACACCGGGGAGCTGTTTTTT.

The CDR3: CASRPDRGYINEQFF. CDR3 DNA: TGCGCCAGCAGACCAGACAGGGGGTATATAAATGAGCAGTTCTTC. The rearrangement uses TRBV5-1 and TRBJ2-1; 9 positions agree with TRBD1. V trimming: 5 bases; J trimming: 7 bases; junction bases outside the gene matches: 10. The CDR3 is 15 amino acids. Germline V gives CDR1 SGHRS, CDR2 YFSETQ. Full variable domain (rest looked up from reference TRBV5-1 and TRBJ2-1): KAGVTQTPRYLIKTRGQQVTLSCSPISGHRSVSWYQQTPGQGLQFLFEYFSETQRNKGNFPGRFSGRQFSNSRSEMNVSTLELGDSALYLCASRPDRGYINEQFFGPGTRLTVL.

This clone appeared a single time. The CDR3 loop reads CASSRQLPGQGSEQYF. The CDR3 nucleotides read TGTGCCAGCAGCCGTCAACTACCGGGACAGGGTTCCGAGCAGTACTTC. The chain has TRBV14 and TRBJ2-7, with TRBD1 matching 9 bases. Germline CDR1 and CDR2: SGHDN and FVKESK. J lost 6 bases, V lost 4 bases, and 13 bases had no gene match. The CDR3 is made up of 16 amino acids.

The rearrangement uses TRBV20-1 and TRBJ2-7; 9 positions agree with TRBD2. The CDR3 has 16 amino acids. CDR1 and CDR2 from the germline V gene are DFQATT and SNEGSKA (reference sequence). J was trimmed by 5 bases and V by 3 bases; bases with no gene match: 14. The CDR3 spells CSASSNREREVNEQYF. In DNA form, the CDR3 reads TGCAGTGCTAGTTCCAACCGGGAGCGGGAGGTGAACGAGCAGTACTTC.

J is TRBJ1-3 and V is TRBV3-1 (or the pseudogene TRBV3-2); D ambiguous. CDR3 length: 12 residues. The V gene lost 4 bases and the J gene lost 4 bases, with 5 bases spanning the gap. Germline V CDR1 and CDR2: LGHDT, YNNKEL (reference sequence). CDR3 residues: CASSLPGNTIYF. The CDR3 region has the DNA TGTGCCAGCAGCCTCCCAGGAAACACCATATATTTT.

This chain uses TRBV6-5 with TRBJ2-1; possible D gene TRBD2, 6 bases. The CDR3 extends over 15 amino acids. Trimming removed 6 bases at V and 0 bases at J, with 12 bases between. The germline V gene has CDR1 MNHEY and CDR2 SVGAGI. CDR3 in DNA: TGTGCCAGCAGCTCTAGCGCCAGCTCCTACAATGAGCAGTTCTTC. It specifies CASSSSASSYNEQFF.

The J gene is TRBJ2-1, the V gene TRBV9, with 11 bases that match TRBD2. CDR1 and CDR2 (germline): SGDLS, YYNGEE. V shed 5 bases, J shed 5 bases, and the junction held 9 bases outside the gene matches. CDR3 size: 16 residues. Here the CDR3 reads CASSPGLAATDNEQFF. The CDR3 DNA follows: TGTGCCAGCAGTCCGGGACTAGCGGCAACTGACAATGAGCAGTTCTTC.

This CDR3 is CSGEGQETQYF. CDR3 bases: TGCAGCGGAGAGGGACAAGAGACCCAGTACTTC. J is TRBJ2-5 and V is TRBV29-1; TRBD2 is a possible D gene (5 bases). The CDR3 consists of 11 residues. Germline lookup yields CDR1 SQVTM and CDR2 ANQGSEA. The V gene lost 7 bases and the J gene lost 2 bases, with 8 bases spanning the gap.

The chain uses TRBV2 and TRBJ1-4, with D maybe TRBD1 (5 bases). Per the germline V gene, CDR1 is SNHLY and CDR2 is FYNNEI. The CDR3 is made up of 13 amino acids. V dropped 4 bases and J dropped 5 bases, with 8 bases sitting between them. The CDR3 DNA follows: TGTGCCAGCAGTGGACAGAAAAATGAAAAACTGTTTTTT. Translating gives CASSGQKNEKLFF.

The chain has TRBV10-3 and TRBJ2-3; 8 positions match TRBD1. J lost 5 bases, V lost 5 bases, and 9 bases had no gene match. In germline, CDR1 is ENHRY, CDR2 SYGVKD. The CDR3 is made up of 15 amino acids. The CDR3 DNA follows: TGTGCCATCAGTCCGGGACAGGCTAGTGGAGATACGCAGTATTTT. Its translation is CAISPGQASGDTQYF.

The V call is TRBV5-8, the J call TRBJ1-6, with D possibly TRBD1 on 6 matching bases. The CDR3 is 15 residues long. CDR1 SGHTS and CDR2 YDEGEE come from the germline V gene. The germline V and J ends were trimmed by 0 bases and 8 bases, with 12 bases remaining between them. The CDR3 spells CASSLEQGFDSPLHF. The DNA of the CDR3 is TGTGCCAGCAGCTTGGAACAGGGATTTGATTCACCCCTCCACTTT. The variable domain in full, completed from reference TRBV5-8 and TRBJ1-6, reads EAGVTQSPTHLIKTRGQQATLRCSPISGHTSVYWYQQALGLGLQFLLWYDEGEERNRGNFPPRFSGRQFPNYSSELNVNALELEDSALYLCASSLEQGFDSPLHFGNGTRLTVT.

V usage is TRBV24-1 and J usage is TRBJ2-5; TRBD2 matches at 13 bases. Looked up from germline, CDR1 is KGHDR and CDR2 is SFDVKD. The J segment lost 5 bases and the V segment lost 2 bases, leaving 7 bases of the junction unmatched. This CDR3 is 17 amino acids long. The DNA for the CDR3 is TGTGCCACCAGTGATTGGGAGGGACTAGCGGGACGGGAGACCCAGTACTTC. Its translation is CATSDWEGLAGRETQYF.

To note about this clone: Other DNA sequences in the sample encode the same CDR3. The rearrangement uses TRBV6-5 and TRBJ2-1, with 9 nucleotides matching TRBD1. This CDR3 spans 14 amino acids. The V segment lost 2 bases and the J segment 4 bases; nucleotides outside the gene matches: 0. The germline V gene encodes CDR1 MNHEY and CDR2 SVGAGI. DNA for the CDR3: TGTGCCAGCAGTTACGGACAGGGGTACAATGAGCAGTTCTTC. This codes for CASSYGQGYNEQFF.

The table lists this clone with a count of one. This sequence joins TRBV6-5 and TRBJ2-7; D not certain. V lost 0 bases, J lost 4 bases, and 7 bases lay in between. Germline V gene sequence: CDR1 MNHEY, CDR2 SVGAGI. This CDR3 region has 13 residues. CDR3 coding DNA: TGTGCCAGCAGTTACTCGAGGCCGTACGAGCAGTACTTC. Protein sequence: CASSYSRPYEQYF.

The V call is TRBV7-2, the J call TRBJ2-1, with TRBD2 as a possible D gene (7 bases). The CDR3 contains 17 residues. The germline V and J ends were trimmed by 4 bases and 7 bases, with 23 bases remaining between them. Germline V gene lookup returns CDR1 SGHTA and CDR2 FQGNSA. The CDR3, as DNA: TGTGCCAGCAGCTCCCGGGGGGCAAGAGGGCAAAAGAATGAGCAGTTCTTC. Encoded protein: CASSSRGARGQKNEQFF.

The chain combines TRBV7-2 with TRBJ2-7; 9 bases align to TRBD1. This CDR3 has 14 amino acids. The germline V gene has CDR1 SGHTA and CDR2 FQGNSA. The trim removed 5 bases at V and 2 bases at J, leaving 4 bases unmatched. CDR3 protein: CASSGRTGAYEQYF. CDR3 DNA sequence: TGTGCCAGCAGCGGCAGGACAGGGGCCTACGAGCAGTACTTC.

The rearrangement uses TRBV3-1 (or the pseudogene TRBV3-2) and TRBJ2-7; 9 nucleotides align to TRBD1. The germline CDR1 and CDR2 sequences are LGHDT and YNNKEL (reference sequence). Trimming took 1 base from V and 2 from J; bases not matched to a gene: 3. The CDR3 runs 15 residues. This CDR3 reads CASSQAGQGTYEQYF. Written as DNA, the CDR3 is TGTGCCAGCAGCCAAGCGGGACAGGGCACCTACGAGCAGTACTTC.

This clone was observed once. The CDR3 here is CAISDPGQAGETQYF. The CDR3 DNA reads TGTGCCATCAGTGACCCGGGACAGGCCGGGGAGACCCAGTACTTC. This chain uses TRBV10-3 with TRBJ2-5; 8 bases are shared with TRBD1. The CDR3 contains 15 residues. Germline V gene sequence: CDR1 ENHRY, CDR2 SYGVKD. V was clipped by 3 bases and J by 5 bases; unmatched bases: 8.